Listed here are 11 T cell receptor beta chains from one sample, sequenced in a study of T cell responses to AZD1222 COVID-19 vaccine. Repertoires were generated with immunoSEQ multiplex PCR, while TCRdb's copy carries only in-frame clones and drops some. The sample records approximately 120,000 clones, around 83% being singletons. Material: peripheral blood, obtained 28 days after the second AZD1222 dose. Every receptor here comes from an adult who received the AZD1222 COVID-19 vaccine.

The rearrangement joins TRBV24-1 to TRBJ2-2, with D perhaps TRBD2 (5 bases). Germline CDR1 KGHDR, CDR2 SFDVKD. The CDR3 is 17 amino acids. Trimming pared 2 bases from V and 2 bases from J, leaving 14 bases between. CDR3 protein: CATSDSPGASNTGELFF. CDR3 bases: TGTGCCACCAGTGATTCGCCAGGAGCTAGCAACACCGGGGAGCTGTTTTTT.

V and J are TRBV5-6 and TRBJ2-5; 9 positions agree with TRBD1. V shed 4 bases, J shed 10 bases, and the junction held 11 bases outside the gene matches. The CDR3 is made up of 14 amino acids. Looked up from germline, CDR1 is SGHDT and CDR2 is YYEEEE. Here the CDR3 reads CASSRWDREFDQYF. DNA of the CDR3: TGTGCCAGCAGCCGATGGGACAGGGAGTTTGACCAGTACTTC.

The sample holds a few counts of this clone. It is unclear where the CDR3 begins or ends on the DNA, so no DNA is shown, and the CDR3 is as TCRdb lists it. J is TRBJ1-1 and V is TRBV4-1. Per the germline V gene, CDR1 is MGHRA and CDR2 is YSYEKL. The CDR3 region is 17 residues in length, termini included. This CDR3 is CASSQVGMGAAMAFEFF.

This rearrangement joins TRBV6-2 or TRBV6-3 to TRBJ2-2; weak D call: TRBD2 (5 bases). Germline assignment: CDR1 MNHEY and CDR2 SVGEGT. Trimming pared 5 bases from V and 4 bases from J, leaving 5 bases between. The CDR3 spans 12 residues. The DNA of the CDR3 is TGTGCCAGCAGTCGGGGCACCGGGGAGCTGTTTTTT. Protein: CASSRGTGELFF.

V gene TRBV7-9 combines with J gene TRBJ1-1; weak D call: TRBD1 (5 bases). CDR3 size: 13 residues. The germline CDR1 and CDR2 sequences are SEHNR and FQNEAQ (reference sequence). Trimming pared 8 bases from V and 9 bases from J, leaving 19 bases between. CDR3 in DNA: TGTGCCAGCGATCATCAGACGGGACCCCAAGCTTTCTTT. It translates to CASDHQTGPQAFF.

The chain combines TRBV9 with TRBJ1-2; D is ambiguous. CDR3 size: 11 residues. The V end lost 5 bases, the J end lost 7 bases, and 9 bases lay between the germline ends. Germline CDR1 is SGDLS and CDR2 is YYNGEE. The CDR3 protein is CASRDGGGYTF. CDR3 nucleotide sequence: TGTGCCAGCAGGGACGGTGGTGGCTACACCTTC.

The chain has TRBV18 and TRBJ1-2, with 8 bases lining up with TRBD1. With V trimmed by 3 bases and J by 2 bases, 5 bases remained unmatched. CDR1 and CDR2 (germline): KGHSH, LQKENI. The CDR3 length is 15 residues. This chain's CDR3 is CASSPGPGGNYGYTF. The CDR3 DNA reads TGTGCCAGCTCACCTGGGCCAGGGGGCAACTATGGCTACACCTTC.

The chain carries TRBV7-9 and TRBJ1-1; D is ambiguous. Germline V gene data show CDR1 as SEHNR and CDR2 as FQNEAQ (reference sequence). The CDR3 has 15 amino acids. V lost 5 bases to trimming and J lost 0 bases, with 13 bases between them. CDR3 DNA sequence: TGTGCCAGCAGCACGATCCCGGGCCTGAACACTGAAGCTTTCTTT. Its translation is CASSTIPGLNTEAFF.

The V and J genes are TRBV6-1 and TRBJ1-2; D perhaps matches TRBD1 (5 bases). Trimming removed 0 bases from V and 4 bases from J, with 15 bases in between. The CDR3 totals 16 residues. From germline, CDR1 is MNHNS and CDR2 SASEGT. The CDR3 bases are TGTGCCAGCAGTGAAGCTGTGGGGCTCCTTCGCTATGGCTACACCTTC. Protein sequence: CASSEAVGLLRYGYTF.

This sequence joins TRBV16 and TRBJ1-5, with TRBD1 as a possible D gene (5 bases). The V end was cut by 5 bases, the J end by 7 bases, with 15 bases between. CDR3 size: 14 residues. From germline, CDR1 is KGHSY and CDR2 FQNENV. The CDR3: CASSSTGLGQPQHF. The DNA for the CDR3 is TGTGCCAGCAGCTCTACAGGTCTTGGACAGCCCCAGCATTTT.

This rearrangement joins TRBV30 to TRBJ1-6; the D is unclear. Germline values: CDR1 GTSNPN, CDR2 SVGIG (reference sequence). This CDR3 has 11 residues. The V end lost 3 bases, the J end lost 6 bases, and 3 bases lay between the germline ends. The chain's CDR3 is CAWSVNSPLHF. CDR3 nucleotides: TGTGCCTGGAGCGTTAATTCACCCCTCCACTTT.